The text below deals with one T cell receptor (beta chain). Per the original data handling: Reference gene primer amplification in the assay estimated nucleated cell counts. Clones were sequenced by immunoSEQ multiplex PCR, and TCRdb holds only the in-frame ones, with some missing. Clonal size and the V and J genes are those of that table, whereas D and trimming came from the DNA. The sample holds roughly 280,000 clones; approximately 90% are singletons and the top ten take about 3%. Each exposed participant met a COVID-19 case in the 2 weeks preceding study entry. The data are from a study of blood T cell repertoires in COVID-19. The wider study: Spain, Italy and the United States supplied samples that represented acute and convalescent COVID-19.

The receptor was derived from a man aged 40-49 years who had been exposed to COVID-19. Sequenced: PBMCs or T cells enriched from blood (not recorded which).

The CDR3 DNA sequence: TGTGCCAGCAGCCAAGACGGGACAGCGATAAACTATGGCTACACCTTC. This encodes CASSQDGTAINYGYTF. The chain is built from TRBV4-2 and TRBJ1-2; 7 bases line up with TRBD1. V lost 0 bases, J lost 2 bases, and 6 bases stayed unmatched. The V gene's germline CDR1 is LGHNA and CDR2 YNFKEQ. CDR3 length equals 16 residues.